The 29 T cell receptor beta chains below come from one sample, sequenced in a study of blood T cell repertoires in COVID-19 (dated by TCRdb to 2018 to 2020). Library method: the immunoSEQ multiplex PCR assay. TCRdb provides this immuneACCESS table in a form limited to in-frame rearrangements. Some clones are lacking; in checked studies, under half of them reflect an unresolved V gene, and why the rest are absent is not known. The sample table records 200,000 or so clones; around 81% of these occur just once. The leading ten clones occupy around 0.93% of the sample. The sequenced sample was peripheral blood. These receptor sequences come from a man aged 55 to 70 with COVID-19, enrolled during active disease.

The chain carries TRBV28 and TRBJ1-2, with D unresolved. Germline V lookup: CDR1 MDHEN, CDR2 SYDVKM. This CDR3 region has 13 residues. The V gene lost 2 bases and the J gene lost 4 bases, with 8 bases spanning the gap. The CDR3 bases are TGTGCCAGCAGTTTACCGGGGTCCTATGGCTACACCTTC. This codes for CASSLPGSYGYTF.

J is TRBJ2-1 and V is TRBV3-1 (or the pseudogene TRBV3-2); the match to TRBD2 covers 7 bases. The length of the CDR3 is 12 residues. Germline V CDR1 and CDR2: LGHDT, YNNKEL (reference sequence). V gave up 6 bases and J gave up 9 bases; unmatched junction bases: 5. The CDR3 DNA reads as TGTGCCAGCAGGGTAGCGGGTAGTGAGCAGTTCTTC. It encodes CASRVAGSEQFF.

The table lists this clone with a few counts. The J gene is TRBJ1-3, the V gene TRBV7-6; D ambiguous. This CDR3 is built from 15 residues. Germline CDR1 SGHVS, CDR2 FNYEAQ. V was shortened by 2 bases and J by 0 bases, with 8 bases between the two germline ends. Written as DNA, the CDR3 is TGTGCCAGCAGCTTAATAGCGGACTCTGGAAACACCATATATTTT. Amino acid sequence: CASSLIADSGNTIYF. The entire variable domain, with the rest obtained from reference TRBV7-6 and TRBJ1-3, is as follows: GAGVSQSPRYKVTKRGQDVALRCDPISGHVSLYWYRQALGQGPEFLTYFNYEAQQDKSGLPNDRFSAERPEGSISTLTIQRTEQRDSAMYRCASSLIADSGNTIYFGEGSWLTVV.

This chain links TRBV12-5 with TRBJ1-2; TRBD1 agrees at 7 bases. V shed 1 base, J shed 4 bases, and the junction held 12 bases outside the gene matches. Germline V CDR1 and CDR2: LGHNT, FRNRAP. CDR3 size: 17 residues. The CDR3 DNA reads as TGTGCTAGTGGTTTGGAGGCAGGGGGACTGCAACTCTATGGCTACACCTTC. It encodes CASGLEAGGLQLYGYTF. Complete variable domain (other parts from reference TRBV12-5 and TRBJ1-2): DARVTQTPRHKVTEMGQEVTMRCQPILGHNTVFWYRQTMMQGLELLAYFRNRAPLDDSGMPKDRFSAEMPDATLATLKIQPSEPRDSAVYFCASGLEAGGLQLYGYTFGSGTRLTVV.

V and J are TRBV7-8 and TRBJ2-7, with a tentative D call TRBD1 (5 bases). The CDR3 loop spans 13 amino acids. Germline CDR1 and CDR2: SGHVS and FQNEAQ. Trimming pared 8 bases from V and 3 bases from J, leaving 14 bases between. CDR3: CASALRTYYEQYF. The CDR3 DNA reads as TGTGCCAGCGCATTAAGGACATACTACGAGCAGTACTTC. Full variable domain (remainder filled in from reference TRBV7-8 and TRBJ2-7): GAGVSQSPRYKVAKRGQDVALRCDPISGHVSLFWYQQALGQGPEFLTYFQNEAQLDKSGLPSDRFFAERPEGSVSTLKIQRTQQEDSAVYLCASALRTYYEQYFGPGTRLTVT.

The CDR3 nucleotides are TGTGCCAGCAGCTTGTATCAGACTGACAATTCACCCCTCCACTTT. Amino acids: CASSLYQTDNSPLHF. This chain uses TRBV5-6 with TRBJ1-6, with unresolved D. The CDR3 is made up of 15 amino acids. The germline CDR1 and CDR2 sequences are SGHDT and YYEEEE. Trimming took off 1 base at V and 7 bases at J, with 12 bases between the two ends.

This clone appeared a single time. V and J are TRBV11-2 and TRBJ2-3; TRBD2 aligns across 14 bases. The CDR3 totals 17 residues. Germline trimming cut 6 bases from V and 1 base from J; bases unmatched to any gene: 6. Germline V gene lookup returns CDR1 SGHAT and CDR2 FQNNGV. The CDR3 DNA is TGTGCCAGCAGAAAGGGACTAGCGGGAGCTGGCACAGATACGCAGTATTTT. Translated: CASRKGLAGAGTDTQYF. Combining the CDR3 with reference TRBV11-2 and TRBJ2-3 gives the whole variable domain EAGVAQSPRYKIIEKRQSVAFWCNPISGHATLYWYQQILGQGPKLLIQFQNNGVVDDSQLPKDRFSAERLKGVDSTLKIQPAKLEDSAVYLCASRKGLAGAGTDTQYFGPGTRLTVL.

This clone turned up a few times. The rearrangement joins TRBV19 to TRBJ1-3; perhaps TRBD1 as D (5 bases). Trimming pared 5 bases from V and 2 bases from J, leaving 10 bases between. This CDR3 has 14 residues. Germline values: CDR1 LNHDA, CDR2 SQIVND (reference sequence). The CDR3 bases are TGTGCCAGTAGTTTGGCAGGGACTGGAAACACCATATATTTT. The encoded protein is CASSLAGTGNTIYF.

This chain links TRBV3-1 (or the pseudogene TRBV3-2) with TRBJ2-1; 8 bases agree with TRBD2. The trim removed 1 base at V and 7 bases at J, leaving 3 bases unmatched. CDR1 is LGHDT, CDR2 YNNKEL, per germline (reference sequence). The CDR3 is made up of 14 amino acids. CDR3 residues: CASSQGLAGNEQFF. CDR3 in DNA: TGTGCCAGCAGCCAAGGGCTAGCGGGTAATGAGCAGTTCTTC.

This clone appeared once. The V and J genes are TRBV5-1 and TRBJ1-6; D not resolved. This CDR3 region has 14 residues. Trimming shortened V by 2 bases and J by 9 bases, and 12 bases separated the two germline ends. Germline CDR1 is SGHRS and CDR2 is YFSETQ. DNA for the CDR3: TGCGCCAGCAGCTTAGGCAGGCTGGCTTCACCCCTCCACTTT. This translates into CASSLGRLASPLHF.

This chain connects TRBV11-2 to TRBJ2-7, with a weak D call TRBD1 (5 bases). The CDR3 length is 14 residues. V was clipped by 5 bases and J by 2 bases, with 13 bases between them. The germline gives CDR1 SGHAT, CDR2 FQNNGV. The CDR3 region is CASSVIRAAYEQYF. CDR3 DNA: TGTGCCAGCAGCGTGATCAGGGCAGCCTACGAGCAGTACTTC.

This clone has a single count. V usage is TRBV19 and J usage is TRBJ2-5; 7 bases map to TRBD1. Germline V lookup: CDR1 LNHDA, CDR2 SQIVND (reference sequence). The CDR3 runs to 18 residues. J gave up 1 base and V 7 bases, and 18 bases lay outside the gene matches. The CDR3 DNA is TGTGCCAGTACCATCAGGGGGTGGTCGCGGAGGCCCCAAGAGACCCAGTACTTC. Translated: CASTIRGWSRRPQETQYF.

V usage is TRBV6-1 and J usage is TRBJ1-5; 8 nucleotides line up with TRBD1. CDR1 and CDR2 from the germline V gene are MNHNS and SASEGT. J gave up 6 bases and V 3 bases, and 7 bases lay outside the gene matches. The CDR3 is made up of 15 amino acids. CDR3 residues: CASSDRDRGAQPQHF. CDR3 coding DNA: TGTGCCAGCAGTGACCGCGACAGGGGCGCTCAGCCCCAGCATTTT.

The chain combines TRBV11-2 with TRBJ2-5; D unresolved. Germline V gene data show CDR1 as SGHAT and CDR2 as FQNNGV. This CDR3 comprises 18 residues. V lost 1 base, J lost 2 bases, and 20 bases lay in between. The CDR3, as DNA: TGTGCCAGCAGCTTAGTTTTTGAGACACACAAAATTCAAGAGACCCAGTACTTC. Its protein product is CASSLVFETHKIQETQYF.

This chain joins TRBV5-1 and TRBJ2-1, with 9 positions matching TRBD1. The CDR3 runs to 15 residues. The germline gives CDR1 SGHRS, CDR2 YFSETQ. V was pared by 0 bases and J by 6 bases, with 4 bases of the junction left unmatched. This CDR3 is CASSLGGQGTNEQFF. The CDR3 nucleotides read TGCGCCAGCAGCTTGGGGGGACAGGGTACCAATGAGCAGTTCTTC.

The J gene is TRBJ1-2, the V gene TRBV30; 9 bases are shared with TRBD1. The CDR3 spans 15 residues. Germline lookup yields CDR1 GTSNPN and CDR2 SVGIG (reference sequence). Trimming at V came to 0 bases and at J to 1 base, leaving 3 bases not matched to a gene. The CDR3 bases are TGTGCCTGGAGTGTACAGACAGGGGGTAACTATGGCTACACCTTC. This gives the protein CAWSVQTGGNYGYTF. Drawing the rest from reference TRBV30 and TRBJ1-2, the complete variable domain is SQTIHQWPATLVQPVGSPLSLECTVEGTSNPNLYWYRQAAGRGLQLLFYSVGIGQISSEVPQNLSASRPQDRQFILSSKKLLLSDSGFYLCAWSVQTGGNYGYTFGSGTRLTVV.

The V call is TRBV9, the J call TRBJ1-1, with D unclear. Germline V gene data show CDR1 as SGDLS and CDR2 as YYNGEE. V lost 0 bases, J lost 5 bases, and 8 bases lay in between. CDR3 length equals 13 residues. The CDR3: CASSVEQTTEAFF. CDR3 DNA: TGTGCCAGCAGCGTAGAACAGACAACTGAAGCTTTCTTT.

V is TRBV5-1 and J is TRBJ2-3, with 8 bases that match TRBD1. Germline trimming cut 7 bases from V and 3 bases from J; bases unmatched to any gene: 13. This CDR3 has 16 residues. In germline, CDR1 is SGHRS, CDR2 YFSETQ. For the CDR3, the DNA is TGCGCCAGCCAGGGCCTGACCGACAGGGGAACAGATACGCAGTATTTT. Translated, it gives CASQGLTDRGTDTQYF.

The chain employs TRBV18 and TRBJ2-1; TRBD2 matches 12 bases. V was clipped by 3 bases and J by 3 bases; unmatched bases: 6. There are 17 residues in the CDR3. Germline V gene sequence: CDR1 KGHSH, CDR2 LQKENI. The DNA for the CDR3 is TGTGCCAGCTCACCGACTAGCGGGAGAGGTGTCTACAATGAGCAGTTCTTC. Translation: CASSPTSGRGVYNEQFF. Supplemented by reference TRBV18 and TRBJ2-1, the full variable domain reads NAGVMQNPRHLVRRRGQEARLRCSPMKGHSHVYWYRQLPEEGLKFMVYLQKENIIDESGMPKERFSAEFPKEGPSILRIQQVVRGDSAAYFCASSPTSGRGVYNEQFFGPGTRLTVL.

This chain connects TRBV30 to TRBJ1-2; perhaps TRBD1 as D (6 bases). The germline gives CDR1 GTSNPN, CDR2 SVGIG (reference sequence). This CDR3 is 11 amino acids long. V lost 6 bases and J 5 bases, leaving 10 bases between the germline ends. The CDR3 region is CACRGIYGYTF. For the CDR3, the DNA is TGTGCCTGCAGGGGCATATATGGCTACACCTTC.

V usage is TRBV18 and J usage is TRBJ1-3; D not certain. The V end was cut by 3 bases, the J end by 0 bases, with 9 bases between. This CDR3 comprises 15 residues. Germline loops: CDR1 KGHSH, CDR2 LQKENI. The chain's CDR3 is CASSPRGHSGNTIYF. For the CDR3, the DNA is TGTGCCAGCTCACCCCGGGGTCACTCTGGAAACACCATATATTTT.

V usage is TRBV6-1 and J usage is TRBJ2-3; 10 bases are a match to TRBD2. This CDR3 comprises 15 residues. Looked up from germline, CDR1 is MNHNS and CDR2 is SASEGT. The junction had 2 bases not matched to a gene; V was cut back by 2 bases and J by 3 bases. DNA for the CDR3: TGTGCCAGCAGTGAACTAGCGGGAGTGACAGATACGCAGTATTTT. This encodes CASSELAGVTDTQYF.

The V and J genes are TRBV28 and TRBJ2-1; no clear D gene. The V end was cut by 5 bases, the J end by 9 bases, with 8 bases between. This CDR3 has 11 residues. Germline V lookup: CDR1 MDHEN, CDR2 SYDVKM. The CDR3 loop reads CASSDLAEQFF. The CDR3 bases are TGTGCCAGCAGTGACTTGGCTGAGCAGTTCTTC.

The CDR3 protein is CASSPRAPNTEAFF. DNA of the CDR3: TGTGCCAGCTCACCGCGTGCTCCGAACACTGAAGCTTTCTTT. This chain links TRBV18 with TRBJ1-1, with no clear D. V was clipped by 3 bases and J by 1 base, with 9 bases between them. Per the germline V gene, CDR1 is KGHSH and CDR2 is LQKENI. CDR3 size: 14 residues.

In this sample, this clone turned up a few times. V is TRBV6-2 or TRBV6-3 and J is TRBJ2-3, with D unresolved. This CDR3 is built from 15 residues. CDR1 and CDR2 from the germline V gene are MNHEY and SVGEGT. Deletions cut 2 bases from V and 2 bases from J, with 11 bases between. The CDR3 loop is CASSYVRFPTDTQYF. CDR3 coding DNA: TGTGCCAGCAGTTACGTCCGTTTCCCCACAGATACGCAGTATTTT.

The sample holds a few counts of this clone. The rearrangement links TRBV3-1 (or the pseudogene TRBV3-2) to TRBJ1-1; maybe TRBD1 (5 bases). Germline V gene data show CDR1 as LGHDT and CDR2 as YNNKEL (reference sequence). V was pared by 8 bases and J by 3 bases, with 16 bases between. The CDR3 covers 14 residues. This chain's CDR3 is CASWGGLWDTEAFF. The CDR3 DNA follows: TGTGCCAGCTGGGGGGGTTTGTGGGACACTGAAGCTTTCTTT.

V is TRBV6-2 or TRBV6-3 and J is TRBJ1-5; TRBD1 might be the D (5 bases). The CDR3 has 13 residues. Germline CDR1 reads MNHEY; CDR2 reads SVGEGT. V gave up 5 bases and J gave up 10 bases, with 15 bases separating them. Here the CDR3 DNA reads TGTGCCAGCAGTGGGCAGGGCAGTAAACCCCAGCATTTT. Its protein is CASSGQGSKPQHF.

The chain recombines TRBV29-1 with TRBJ1-5; TRBD1 matches 9 bases. Looked up from germline, CDR1 is SQVTM and CDR2 is ANQGSEA. The trim removed 5 bases at V and 6 bases at J, leaving 8 bases unmatched. This CDR3 contains 14 residues. The CDR3: CSVQQGAGGQPQHF. CDR3 in DNA: TGCAGCGTTCAACAGGGGGCCGGGGGTCAGCCCCAGCATTTT.

This clone was counted once. The chain joins TRBV10-3 to TRBJ2-3; D uncertain. Trimming pared 2 bases from V and 0 bases from J, leaving 15 bases between. Germline V gene data show CDR1 as ENHRY and CDR2 as SYGVKD. This CDR3 has 17 residues. CDR3 bases: TGTGCCATCAGTGAGGGTGCGGCCGAATCTAGCACAGATACGCAGTATTTT. Protein: CAISEGAAESSTDTQYF.